This is a list of T cell receptor beta chains from one sample in a study of T-cell memory formation after mild COVID-19. TCRdb re-called the 5' RACE reads with MiXCR, one entry per CDR3 protein. The table shows roughly 450,000 distinct CDR3 sequences, with about 18% occurring only once. Sequenced material: PBMCs or a T cell subset sorted from them (not recorded which). These receptors were collected from an adult woman who had mild COVID-19 (a few samples of this study predate the infection). Cell type and time point are not known. CDR3s include the opening cysteine and the closing phenylalanine or tryptophan. A D gene is named only where the DNA matches it firmly. Size values are once, few and many counts, or a class for expanded clones, and some rows have none.

- TRBJ1-1 - TRBV12-3/TRBV12-4 TGTGCCAGCAGTTTCGTCCCAGTAAACACTGAAGCTTTCTTT CASSFVPVNTEAFF
many TRBJ2-3 TRBD2 TRBV6-5 TGTGCCAGCAGTAATTTAGCGGGAGGTGAAGTATATACGCAGTATTTT CASSNLAGGEVYTQYF
- TRBJ2-7 - TRBV7-9 TGTGCCAGCAGCTTGTCGGGACCAAACGAGCAGTACTTC CASSLSGPNEQYF
few TRBJ1-2 - TRBV19 TGTGCCAGTAGTATCGATTTTAGAAGGGGGAGCGCTAACTATGGCTACACCTTC CASSIDFRRGSANYGYTF
- TRBJ2-1 - TRBV12-3/TRBV12-4 TGTGCCAGCAGTTTAATGGGAAATGAGCAGTTCTTC CASSLMGNEQFF
- TRBJ2-7 TRBD2 TRBV20-1 TGCAGTGCTAGGGGGGGCGGGAGGCCCCGCTACGAGCAGTACTTC CSARGGGRPRYEQYF
- TRBJ2-2 - TRBV5-1 TGCGCCAGCAGCTGGGGACCACGAAACGCGAACACCGGGGAGCTGTTTTTT CASSWGPRNANTGELFF
- TRBJ2-7 - TRBV9 TGTGCCAGCAGCACCTCGACAGCCCCTTTAGACGAGCAGTACTTC CASSTSTAPLDEQYF
many TRBJ2-7 - TRBV7-9 TGTGCCAGCAGTAGGGATCCGGGACACTCCTACGAGCAGTACTTC CASSRDPGHSYEQYF
- TRBJ2-7 TRBD1 TRBV20-1 TGCAGTGCTAGAGATAGACAGGGCGGCTACGAGCAGTACTTC CSARDRQGGYEQYF
many TRBJ1-1 - TRBV12-3/TRBV12-4 TGTGCCAGCAGCGACGGGGGACTTAACACTGAAGCTTTCTTT CASSDGGLNTEAFF
many TRBJ2-1 TRBD2 TRBV7-9 TGTGCCAGCTGCCACCGGGACTATCACTACAATGAGCAGTTCTTC CASCHRDYHYNEQFF
- TRBJ2-7 - TRBV9 TGTGCCAGCAGCGTAGGAGTGGGTAGGTCCTACGAGCAGTACTTC CASSVGVGRSYEQYF
- TRBJ2-7 - TRBV6-5 TGTGCCAGCAGTTTCGAGACAGGAAGCTCCTACGAGCAGTACTTC CASSFETGSSYEQYF
- TRBJ2-1 - TRBV4-1 TGCGCCAGCAGCCATAACCGGGACTCAACCAATGAGCAGTTCTTC CASSHNRDSTNEQFF
- TRBJ2-1 - TRBV24-1 TGTGCCACCAGTGATCCCCCCGGGACAAGCTTGGATGAGCAGTTCTTC CATSDPPGTSLDEQFF
- TRBJ2-3 TRBD1 TRBV5-6 TGTGCCAGCAGCCTCGTGTTTGAGACAGGGACAGATACGCAGTATTTT CASSLVFETGTDTQYF
- TRBJ2-7 TRBD1 TRBV5-1 TGCGCCAGCAGCTTGAATCAGGGGGCGGCTTACGAGCAGTACTTC CASSLNQGAAYEQYF